This TCR beta chain was observed in a study of cytomegalovirus exposure and HLA in healthy donors. Study-wide results and caveats: There were several of the most significant clusters that appeared linked to common viral pathogens in a later analysis. Indistinguishable V segments, including TRBV6-2 and TRBV6-3, were excluded.

Primers for the PCR totalled 60 Vbeta and 13 Jbeta. TCRdb's table, derived via immunoSEQ multiplex PCR, lists solely in-frame clones and lacks some. The sample carries 50,000 or so clones, 65% to 80% recorded once. The CDR3 contains 15 residues. With 0 bases removed from V and 0 bases from J, the gap between germline ends came to 10 bases. Germline V lookup: CDR1 SGDLS, CDR2 YYNGEE. This clone was recorded a few times. What it recognizes is unknown. Donors sampled were nominally healthy, though unrecorded immune exposures were likely. The J gene is TRBJ2-7, the V gene TRBV9, with a weak D call TRBD2 (5 bases). This TCR was sampled from a man between 40 and 49 years old in good health and CMV-seropositive. Material: PBMCs. The chain's CDR3 is CASSVAAGPSYEQYF. The CDR3 DNA reads as TGTGCCAGCAGCGTAGCCGCGGGTCCCTCCTACGAGCAGTACTTC.